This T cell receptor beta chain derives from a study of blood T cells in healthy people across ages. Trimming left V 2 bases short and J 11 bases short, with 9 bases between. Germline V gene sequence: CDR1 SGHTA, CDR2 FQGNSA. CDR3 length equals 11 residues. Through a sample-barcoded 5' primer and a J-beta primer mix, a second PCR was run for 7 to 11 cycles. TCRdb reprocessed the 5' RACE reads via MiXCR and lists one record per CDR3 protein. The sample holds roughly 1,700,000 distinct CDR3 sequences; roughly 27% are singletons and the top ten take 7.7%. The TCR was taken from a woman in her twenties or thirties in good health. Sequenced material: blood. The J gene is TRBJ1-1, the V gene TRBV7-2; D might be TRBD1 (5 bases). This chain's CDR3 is CASSLYRLAFF. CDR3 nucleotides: TGTGCCAGCAGCTTATACAGGTTGGCTTTCTTT.